This T cell receptor beta chain is from a study of vaccination and CD4 T cells after COVID-19. At the Johns Hopkins FTIC core, DNA taken from cultured CD4+ T cells was sequenced by way of the Oncomine TCR Beta short-read assay. Genomic DNA from cultured CD4+ T cells was extracted. A single record per CDR3 protein comes from TCRdb applying MiXCR to the PCR reads. The profile covers 15,000 to 20,000 distinct CDR3 sequences, with 65% to 80% appearing a single time and about 15% taken by the ten largest. This CDR3 has 15 residues. From germline, CDR1 is SGHNT and CDR2 YYREEE (reference sequence). V was cut by 2 bases and J by 4 bases, with 13 bases left in between. Note on this clonotype: Its matching antigen is unknown.

Findings of the study overall: Spike mono-reactivity was the property of 304 of 307 vaccine-specific clones in convalescent patients.

Sample treatment: roughly 10-day PBMC culture with coronavirus spike peptide pools or control peptides (ViraFEST assay). March to December 2020 was the span of positive PCR dates, which predated US Alpha, Beta and Delta variants. The clonotype originates from a human donor who had recovered from COVID-19. The rearrangement joins TRBV5-4 to TRBJ1-3; no clear D gene. Sequenced: CD4+ T cells from blood, cultured in vitro. The CDR3 bases are TGTGCCAGCAGCTTAGAGAGCACGCGGGGAAACACCATATATTTT. It specifies CASSLESTRGNTIYF.